This paragraph covers one T cell receptor beta chain sequence. Its antigen is not identified. TCR beta libraries carry UMIs added by 5'RACE template switching. After re-calling the 5' RACE reads, TCRdb lists one entry per CDR3 protein, DNA absent. The sample has about 260,000 distinct CDR3 sequences; the top ten hold 0.39%. This sample was included in a study of T cells expressing NK-cell markers. In the study overall: Most of the eight sequenced donors were HCMV-seropositive; one was seronegative. Study-wide results and caveats: Whether expanded NKG2C-expressing T cell clones recognize HCMV is unknown.

Germline CDR1 reads MNHEY; CDR2 reads SVGAGI. CDR3 length equals 16 residues. The receptor was derived from a man between 18 and 29 years old in good health. Sequences were obtained from blood T cells: a sorted CD56 or NKG2C T cell subset, CD4+ or CD8+ T cells, or bulk PBMC T cells (not recorded which). V and J are TRBV6-5 and TRBJ1-4; as DNA is missing, the TRBD1 call by TCRdb cannot be tested. CDR3 sequence reads: CASSYRTGTGNEKLFF.